The sequence of this TCR beta chain was determined in a study of T cells after yellow fever vaccination (dated 2019 in TCRdb). Looking at the study overall: The SMART-Seq v4 Ultra Low Input RNA kit was used to prepare libraries from fractions with low cell numbers. To follow T-cell clones before and after both primary and booster YFV17D yellow fever vaccination, bulk TCR alpha and beta repertoires underwent longitudinal sequencing. The cohort comprised two healthy male donors, one aged 18 to 30 and one aged 30 to 40 years. Bulk PBMC replicates and cell subsets were isolated from blood drawn at multiple timepoints before and after both primary and secondary immunization.

Relative to germline, V is 0 bases shorter and J is 4 bases shorter, with 12 bases between their ends. Its CDR3 holds 15 amino acids, cysteine through phenylalanine. Just CDR3 DNA is preserved here, 45 bases in frame from base 1. According to the germline V gene, CDR1 reads LGHNA and CDR2 reads YSLEER. Comments on this clonotype: Its antigen is not yet known. Base qualities are not provided; no much larger clone lies one nucleotide away.

What the study reported, not specific to this receptor: Because the study included only a couple of donors, the extent to which the findings can be generalized is limited. A small fraction of clonotypes showed up in both the CD4 and CD8 compartments, probably as a result of convergent recombination. The secondary T-cell response was weaker than the primary response but faster, peaking on day 5 instead of day 15. After the booster, most of the clones that had expanded following primary vaccination were detected again (96% of CD4 and roughly 88% of CD8), which suggests that memory was broadly maintained. Computational filtering was required because FACS-sorted repertoires could contain abundant contaminating clonotypes from the bulk population.

TCR cDNA was synthesized by 5'RACE template switching, which introduced a universal primer site and unique molecular identifiers. cDNA synthesis was primed from both the TCR alpha and TCR beta constant segments. Two PCR steps were used to amplify libraries, with sample barcodes and sequencing adapters being added in the second step. Sequencing of the libraries was done on either Illumina HiSeq 2500 (2x100 bp) or NovaSeq (2x150 bp). In the source study's methods: MIGEC handled demultiplexing of reads and collapsing into UMI consensus sequences, while MiXCR performed V(D)J alignment. Vaccine-responding clonotypes were identified with edgeR using replicate PBMC samples, with FDR below 0.01 and a log2 fold change above 5 up to day 15 being required. CD4 or CD8 identity was assigned to each bulk clonotype according to whether the clonotype was present at higher abundance in the sequenced CD4 repertoire or the sequenced CD8 repertoire. TCRdb reworked the public reads: Q25 trimming with fastp, MiXCR clone assembly, productive beta chains retained. Rows with a matching CDR3 protein are joined into one entry that keeps the most common DNA and genes. The V and J calls here are based on TCRdb, not the publication. A total of 450,000 to 600,000 distinct CDR3 sequences appear in this sample, less than 20% of them only once. The ten largest clones take up roughly 17% of the sample.

Taken with the paper, the label for treatment or condition translates to: live attenuated yellow fever vaccine strain. At each blood-draw timepoint, two biological replicates of bulk PBMCs were obtained. PBMCs were isolated from peripheral blood using a standard Ficoll-Paque protocol. TriZol was used to extract RNA from bulk PBMCs, CD4 and CD8 fractions, and dextramer-positive and dextramer-negative fractions. The chain is made from TRBV4-3 and TRBJ1-2; matching of 5 bases hints at TRBD1 as the D gene. This receptor was taken from a man between 18 and 35 years old who received the YFV17D yellow fever vaccine. Sequenced here: PBMCs, sampled 4 to 5 days after the first yellow fever vaccination. CDR3 reads: CASSQDGTTSYGYTF. The bases read TGCGCCAGCAGCCAAGATGGGACCACCTCCTATGGCTACACCTTC.